A selection of T cell receptor beta chains follows, all from one sample in a study of blood T cell repertoires in COVID-19. Clones were sequenced by immunoSEQ multiplex PCR, and TCRdb holds only the in-frame ones, with some missing. Of about 220,000 clones in the sample, 85% to 90% were seen once. The sequencing sample was made of PBMCs or T cells enriched from blood (not recorded which). The receptors here all came from a woman between 18 and 30 years old in a cohort exposed to, infected with or recovered from COVID-19 (not recorded which). Each CDR3 is given with its conserved first and last residue. The D gene is left open where the match is weak. Only part of the rows carry a size: once, few, many, or a class if the clone is expanded.

TRBJ1-2	TRBV25-1	TRBD1	NA	TGTGCCAGCAGTGAATCGCGAACAGGGGCCCACTATGGCTACACCTTC	CASSESRTGAHYGYTF
TRBJ2-1	TRBV4-2	TRBD2	NA	TGTGCCAGCAGCCAAGATCCCCTAGCGGGAGGGTACAATGAGCAGTTCTTC	CASSQDPLAGGYNEQFF
TRBJ2-5	TRBV7-9	TRBD1	NA	TGTGCCAGCAGCCCCCAGGGGGTTTGGGAGACCCAGTACTTC	CASSPQGVWETQYF
TRBJ2-5	TRBV11-3	NA	NA	TGTGCCAGCAGCACGACTAGTGGAGAGACCCAGTACTTC	CASSTTSGETQYF
TRBJ2-3	TRBV7-9	NA	once	TGTGCCAGCAGCTTAAGAGCCGATACGCAGTATTTT	CASSLRADTQYF
TRBJ2-5	TRBV14	NA	once	TGTGCCAGCAGCCATGTGTACTGGGAGACCCAGTACTTC	CASSHVYWETQYF
TRBJ2-5	TRBV5-1	NA	NA	TGCGCCAGCAGAGGGGAAGGGGCAGAGACCCAGTACTTC	CASRGEGAETQYF
TRBJ1-5	TRBV10-2	NA	NA	TGCGCCAGCAGTTTCGGGACTCCCAGCAATCAGCCCCAGCATTTT	CASSFGTPSNQPQHF
TRBJ1-3	TRBV5-6	NA	NA	TGTGCCAGCAGCTTGGCGGGGAACACCATATATTTT	CASSLAGNTIYF
TRBJ1-1	TRBV5-1	NA	NA	TGCGCCAGCAGCTTCTCCCCGGTGTCGGGGACTGAAGCTTTCTTT	CASSFSPVSGTEAFF
TRBJ1-1	TRBV7-9	TRBD1	NA	TGTGCCAGCAGCGCAGACAGGGGGACTGAAGCTTTCTTT	CASSADRGTEAFF
TRBJ1-3	TRBV5-1	NA	NA	TGCGCCAGCAGCTTCGGGTCTTACTCTGGAAACACCATATATTTT	CASSFGSYSGNTIYF
TRBJ1-4	TRBV7-8	NA	NA	TGTGCCAGCAGAAATAATCAGGGTCATAATGAAAAACTGTTTTTT	CASRNNQGHNEKLFF
TRBJ2-5	TRBV7-2	TRBD2	NA	TGTGCCAGCAGCTTTAGCGGGGGTGGAGAGACCCAGTACTTC	CASSFSGGGETQYF
TRBJ1-1	TRBV29-1	TRBD1	NA	TGCAGCATCCAGGGGGCTGGGACTGAAGCTTTCTTT	CSIQGAGTEAFF
TRBJ1-6	TRBV28	TRBD1	once	TGTGCCAGCATCGCGCCCCTTACAGGGGCTAATTCACCCCTCCACTTT	CASIAPLTGANSPLHF
TRBJ2-7	TRBV7-8	NA	NA	TGTGCCAGCAGCCGCCAGGAATCCTACGAGCAGTACTTC	CASSRQESYEQYF
TRBJ2-7	TRBV19	TRBD2	NA	TGTGCCAGTAGTAATCTTGACGGGAGGGCCGACGAGCAGTACTTC	CASSNLDGRADEQYF
TRBJ1-6	TRBV7-9	NA	once	TGTGCCAGTGTTTTACAGGACTCCTATAATTCACCCCTCCACTTT	CASVLQDSYNSPLHF
TRBJ1-5	TRBV28	NA	NA	TGTGCCAGCGGGGGGTATAGCAATCAGCCCCAGCATTTT	CASGGYSNQPQHF
TRBJ2-1	TRBV5-1	TRBD1	NA	TGCGCCAGCAGCTTGGGAGACAGGGGTCTCAATGAGCAGTTCTTC	CASSLGDRGLNEQFF
TRBJ1-1	TRBV18	NA	NA	TGTGCCAGCTCACCCGGGGGAAACACTGAAGCTTTCTTT	CASSPGGNTEAFF
TRBJ2-7	TRBV21-1	NA	NA	TGTGCCAGCGGAGGGCTGGAGAAGGGAAAGGCCTACGAGCAGTACTTC	CASGGLEKGKAYEQYF
TRBJ2-7	TRBV29-1	TRBD2	NA	TGCAGCGTGGGGTTGATAGGGACTAGGAAAAACGAGCAGTACTTC	CSVGLIGTRKNEQYF
TRBJ2-1	TRBV3-1/TRBV3-2	NA	NA	TGTGCCAGCAGCCAAGATTTAGCGGTCCGCTACAATGAGCAGTTCTTC	CASSQDLAVRYNEQFF
TRBJ1-1	TRBV5-1	NA	NA	TGCGCCAGCAGCTTGCATGGCCAGGGGAACACTGAAGCTTTCTTT	CASSLHGQGNTEAFF
TRBJ2-5	TRBV7-3	TRBD1	NA	TGTGCCAGCAGGCGATCCGGGACAGGGGGACAAGAAGAGACCCAGTACTTC	CASRRSGTGGQEETQYF
TRBJ1-2	TRBV2	NA	NA	TGTGCCAGCAGTGAGGGGGCTAATGGCTACACCTTC	CASSEGANGYTF
TRBJ2-7	TRBV6-5	TRBD2	NA	TGTGCCAGCAGTTACTCGATAGCGGGGGGTTACGAGCAGTACTTC	CASSYSIAGGYEQYF
TRBJ2-5	TRBV18	TRBD2	NA	TGTGCCAGCTCACCACTGACTAGCGGGGAGACCCAGTACTTC	CASSPLTSGETQYF
TRBJ2-2	TRBV6-6	NA	NA	TGTGCCAGCAGTTACGGGAGCGGCACCGGGGAGCTGTTTTTT	CASSYGSGTGELFF
TRBJ2-6	TRBV29-1	NA	NA	TGCAGCGTTGTTGGAGGCGCGGGGGCCAACGTCCTGACTTTC	CSVVGGAGANVLTF
TRBJ2-3	TRBV24-1	TRBD2	NA	TGTGCCAGCTCTAGCGGGGGGAACACAGATACGCAGTATTTT	CASSSGGNTDTQYF
TRBJ1-1	TRBV5-4	NA	NA	TGTGCCAGCAGCCCGGGTGGGGTTACTAGGAGTACTGAAGCTTTCTTT	CASSPGGVTRSTEAFF
TRBJ1-2	TRBV4-1	TRBD1	NA	TGCGCCAGCAGCCAGATAAGGGGACAGGGCGGCTACACCTTC	CASSQIRGQGGYTF
TRBJ1-1	TRBV28	NA	NA	TGTGCCAGTCGAGTGGAAGTGAGGGGGAATGGTGAAGCTTTCTTT	CASRVEVRGNGEAFF